The next 17 T cell receptor beta chains were all read from a single sample in a study of regulatory T cells in long-lasting Graves disease. Arm-PCR of CDR3 regions and iRepertoire HTBI primers were used to build TCR beta libraries. TCRdb passed the multiplex PCR reads through MiXCR, listing each CDR3 protein once. The repertoire includes 560,000 or so distinct CDR3 sequences, about 15% of them detected once, and about 11% sits in the top ten. The time point: newly diagnosed GD, antithyroid drugs for less than 3 months. The TCR library was made from RNA extracted from PBMCs. The same specimen was also included in a second study, on T cells in Graves' hyperthyroidism and ophthalmopathy.

Sequences were derived from peripheral blood mononuclear cells (PBMCs), sampled at new diagnosis, from a patient treated with antithyroid drugs. Source of these receptors: a young man with Graves disease.

This clonotype came up a few times. The chain joins TRBV19 to TRBJ1-1; D call uncertain. Germline CDR1 and CDR2: LNHDA and SQIVND (reference sequence). The CDR3 contains 14 residues. Trimming took 4 bases from V and 7 from J, leaving 16 bases between them. The CDR3 loop is CASSSRALDGEAFF. In nucleotides, the CDR3 is TGTGCCAGTAGTAGCCGGGCTTTGGATGGTGAAGCTTTCTTT.

J is TRBJ1-5 and V is TRBV14, with no clear D. The CDR3 totals 14 residues. V was cut by 4 bases and J by 5 bases, with 12 bases left in between. Germline V gene data show CDR1 as SGHDN and CDR2 as FVKESK. The CDR3 reads CASSPRKVDQPQHF. The CDR3 coding sequence is TGTGCCAGCAGCCCTAGGAAGGTTGATCAGCCCCAGCATTTT.

In this sample, this clonotype turned up a few times. V is TRBV6-5 and J is TRBJ2-7; TRBD2 is a possible D gene (6 bases). The germline gives CDR1 MNHEY, CDR2 SVGAGI. Trimming removed 3 bases from V and 7 bases from J, with 16 bases in between. This CDR3 region has 14 residues. The chain's CDR3 is CASSYGTPLSEQYF. CDR3 DNA: TGTGCCAGCAGTTATGGGACTCCGTTATCAGAGCAGTACTTC.

The rearrangement joins TRBV14 to TRBJ1-1; D is possibly TRBD1 (5 bases). V lost 5 bases, J lost 5 bases, and 12 bases lay in between. The CDR3 loop spans 13 amino acids. CDR1 SGHDN and CDR2 FVKESK come from the germline V gene. The CDR3 region is CASSRLGRTEAFF. DNA for the CDR3: TGTGCCAGCAGCAGATTGGGGCGTACTGAAGCTTTCTTT.

This clonotype was seen repeatedly, ten times or more. This sequence joins TRBV5-1 and TRBJ1-1; D uncertain. The CDR3 consists of 14 residues. The V end was cut by 1 base, the J end by 1 base, with 8 bases between. Germline V gene sequence: CDR1 SGHRS, CDR2 YFSETQ. The CDR3 reads CASSLWGSNTEAFF. CDR3 sequence (DNA): TGCGCCAGCAGCTTGTGGGGTTCGAACACTGAAGCTTTCTTT. The full variable domain, rest sourced from reference TRBV5-1 and TRBJ1-1, is KAGVTQTPRYLIKTRGQQVTLSCSPISGHRSVSWYQQTPGQGLQFLFEYFSETQRNKGNFPGRFSGRQFSNSRSEMNVSTLELGDSALYLCASSLWGSNTEAFFGQGTRLTVV.

The V call is TRBV6-5, the J call TRBJ2-4, with 8 positions matching TRBD2. Germline CDR1 reads MNHEY; CDR2 reads SVGAGI. This CDR3 spans 19 amino acids. With 0 bases clipped from V and 1 base from J, the junction kept 11 bases outside the gene matches. The CDR3, as DNA: TGTGCCAGCAGTTACTCTAGCGGGACAACCCTTGGTGCCAAAAACATTCAGTACTTC. Translated: CASSYSSGTTLGAKNIQYF.

This clonotype was detected only a few times. The chain recombines TRBV5-1 with TRBJ1-6; 9 positions match TRBD1. The CDR3 covers 15 residues. V dropped 4 bases and J dropped 8; count of bases not matched to a gene: 7. Germline V gives CDR1 SGHRS, CDR2 YFSETQ. The CDR3 is CASSGQGTLDSPLHF. The CDR3 nucleotides read TGCGCCAGCAGCGGACAGGGGACGCTCGATTCACCCCTCCACTTT.

The chain joins TRBV3-1 to TRBJ2-5, with 7 positions matching TRBD1. The CDR3 runs 16 residues. After removal of 1 base from V and 6 bases from J, the junction contained 11 bases not matched to a gene. CDR1 LGHDT and CDR2 YNNKEL come from the germline V gene (reference sequence). The CDR3 is CASSQASQGTWQTQYF. CDR3 sequence (DNA): TGTGCCAGCAGCCAAGCCTCACAGGGGACCTGGCAGACCCAGTACTTC.

This sequence joins TRBV27 and TRBJ2-2, with D maybe TRBD2 (6 bases). The CDR3 runs 17 residues. Germline V lookup: CDR1 MNHEY, CDR2 SMNVEV (reference sequence). The ends were cut back, 6 bases at V and 1 base at J, with 18 bases in the middle. The DNA for the CDR3 is TGTGCCAGCAGCCAACCCGAGGGGCGGGAGAACACCGGGGAGCTGTTTTTT. Protein sequence: CASSQPEGRENTGELFF.

This clonotype was seen more than once but under ten times. This chain connects TRBV2 to TRBJ2-3; 7 bases line up with TRBD1. There are 13 residues in the CDR3. Germline V gene data show CDR1 as SNHLY and CDR2 as FYNNEI. V gave up 11 bases and J gave up 3 bases; unmatched junction bases: 8. CDR3: CASPRGPTDTQYF. CDR3 sequence (DNA): TGTGCCTCCCCAAGGGGGCCGACAGATACGCAGTATTTT. Together with reference TRBV2 and TRBJ2-3, the CDR3 gives the full variable domain: EPEVTQTPSHQVTQMGQEVILRCVPISNHLYFYWYRQILGQKVEFLVSFYNNEISEKSEIFDDQFSVERPDGSNFTLKIRSTKLEDSAMYFCASPRGPTDTQYFGPGTRLTVL.

This clonotype appeared many times. The chain uses TRBV5-1 and TRBJ2-1; 12 bases are shared with TRBD2. CDR1 is SGHRS, CDR2 YFSETQ, per germline. The CDR3 covers 15 residues. J lost 6 bases, V lost 7 bases, and 8 bases had no gene match. CDR3 sequence: CASGVGLAGVNEQFF. The CDR3, as DNA: TGCGCCAGCGGCGTGGGACTAGCGGGCGTCAATGAGCAGTTCTTC. The variable domain in full, completed from reference TRBV5-1 and TRBJ2-1, reads KAGVTQTPRYLIKTRGQQVTLSCSPISGHRSVSWYQQTPGQGLQFLFEYFSETQRNKGNFPGRFSGRQFSNSRSEMNVSTLELGDSALYLCASGVGLAGVNEQFFGPGTRLTVL.

This clonotype was observed a few times. The CDR3 DNA reads TGTGCCAGCTCACCAGACAGGATCAACACTGAAGCTTTCTTT. Translation gives CASSPDRINTEAFF. The gene calls are TRBV18 and TRBJ1-1; the D gene is possibly TRBD1 (6 bases). The CDR3 runs 14 residues. V was cut by 2 bases and J by 2 bases, with 9 bases left in between. Germline values: CDR1 KGHSH, CDR2 LQKENI.

The chain employs TRBV6-5 and TRBJ2-7, with 8 nucleotides matching TRBD2. This CDR3 comprises 17 residues. Germline trimming cut 2 bases from V and 4 bases from J; bases unmatched to any gene: 13. Germline V gene lookup returns CDR1 MNHEY and CDR2 SVGAGI. DNA of the CDR3: TGTGCCAGCAGTTACCCATATAGCGGGGAGCCGGAATACGAGCAGTACTTC. Protein sequence: CASSYPYSGEPEYEQYF.

This clonotype was seen just once. A much larger clonotype is one base distant, so this may be a read error. This rearrangement joins TRBV27 to TRBJ1-4; TRBD1 agrees at 9 bases. With 7 bases clipped from V and 10 bases from J, the junction kept 7 bases outside the gene matches. Germline V gives CDR1 MNHEY, CDR2 SMNVEV (reference sequence). The CDR3 runs to 13 residues. CDR3 DNA sequence: TGTGCCAGCAAAGGGACAGGGTATGGAAAACTGTTTTTT. As protein: CASKGTGYGKLFF.

This clonotype was seen repeatedly, ten times or more. The chain employs TRBV20-1 and TRBJ2-1; 13 bases are shared with TRBD2. Germline-derived CDR1 and CDR2 are DFQATT and SNEGSKA (reference sequence). The length of the CDR3 is 16 residues. The trim removed 5 bases at V and 1 base at J, leaving 5 bases unmatched. The CDR3 DNA is TGCAGTGCTCAGACTAGCGGGAGGAAATCCTACAATGAGCAGTTCTTC. Translation: CSAQTSGRKSYNEQFF.

In this sample, this clonotype turned up many times. The rearrangement joins TRBV20-1 to TRBJ1-2; possible D gene TRBD1, 5 bases. V was cut by 2 bases and J by 6 bases, with 13 bases left in between. This CDR3 has 13 amino acids. CDR1 DFQATT and CDR2 SNEGSKA come from the germline V gene (reference sequence). The CDR3 nucleotides read TGCAGTGCTAGAATGGGGCAGGCGGATGGCTACACCTTC. This codes for CSARMGQADGYTF.

This clonotype was observed a handful of times. The V call is TRBV2, the J call TRBJ1-1, with 8 bases fitting TRBD1. CDR1 and CDR2 from the germline V gene are SNHLY and FYNNEI. The CDR3 has 14 amino acids. V dropped 6 bases and J dropped 3; count of bases not matched to a gene: 6. CDR3 in amino acids: CASREQGAHTEAFF. CDR3 DNA sequence: TGTGCCAGCAGGGAGCAGGGGGCGCACACTGAAGCTTTCTTT.